This passage covers 10 T cell receptor beta chains from one sample sequenced in a study of blood T cell repertoires in COVID-19. Clones were sequenced by immunoSEQ multiplex PCR, and TCRdb holds only the in-frame ones, with some missing. The sample consists of tens of thousands of clones, approximately 80% of them appearing once. The sample was PBMCs or T cells enriched from blood (not recorded which). These receptors all stem from a woman aged 50 to 65 with acute COVID-19.

In this sample, this clone turned up a few times. V and J are TRBV7-3 and TRBJ2-1; D is perhaps TRBD1 (5 bases). This CDR3 region has 14 residues. Per the germline V gene, CDR1 is SGHTA and CDR2 is FQGTGA. Between the trimmed V and J ends, which lost 0 bases and 8 bases, there was a span of 11 bases. The CDR3 sequence: CASSLTQGAYEQFF. In DNA form, the CDR3 reads TGTGCCAGCAGCTTAACACAAGGGGCGTATGAGCAGTTCTTC.

This clone showed up just a few times. The CDR3 bases are TGTGCCAGCAGCCCTCGACAGGCCGACTATGGCTACACCTTC. This translates into CASSPRQADYGYTF. The chain carries TRBV7-2 and TRBJ1-2; TRBD1 is a possible D gene (6 bases). The CDR3 consists of 14 residues. V lost 5 bases and J lost 3, with 13 bases in between. In germline, CDR1 is SGHTA, CDR2 FQGNSA.

The rearrangement joins TRBV19 to TRBJ1-6, with 9 nucleotides matching TRBD1. This CDR3 has 13 residues. The V segment lost 8 bases and the J segment 9 bases; nucleotides outside the gene matches: 5. Germline CDR1 reads LNHDA; CDR2 reads SQIVND (reference sequence). The CDR3 DNA is TGTGCCAGTGGGGGACAGGGCGGTTCACCCCTCCACTTT. It translates to CASGGQGGSPLHF.

This chain joins TRBV19 and TRBJ1-4; no clear D. The CDR3 is 14 residues long. Trimming cost V 6 bases and J 0 bases, with 8 bases left between them. From germline, CDR1 is LNHDA and CDR2 SQIVND (reference sequence). The CDR3 bases are TGTGCCAGTAGCGACGGGGCAACTAATGAAAAACTGTTTTTT. This gives the protein CASSDGATNEKLFF.

The rearrangement uses TRBV11-3 and TRBJ1-2, with TRBD1 matching over 7 bases. CDR3 length equals 15 residues. CDR1 SGHNT and CDR2 YENEEA come from the germline V gene. The V and J ends lost 5 bases and 5 bases, in that order; junction bases with no gene match: 11. CDR3 in amino acids: CASSKYRDRAYGYTF. Written as DNA, the CDR3 is TGTGCCAGCAGCAAATACCGGGACAGAGCTTATGGCTACACCTTC.

This clone has just a few counts. The chain has TRBV19 and TRBJ1-6; the D gene is possibly TRBD1 (5 bases). Germline CDR1 reads LNHDA; CDR2 reads SQIVND (reference sequence). This CDR3 is 13 amino acids long. The V end lost 9 bases, the J end lost 9 bases, and 15 bases lay between the germline ends. CDR3 coding DNA: TGTGCCAGCTTCGGGGGAGAGGGTTCACCCCTCCACTTT. Its protein is CASFGGEGSPLHF. Full variable domain (outside the CDR3, taken from reference TRBV19 and TRBJ1-6): DGGITQSPKYLFRKEGQNVTLSCEQNLNHDAMYWYRQDPGQGLRLIYYSQIVNDFQKGDIAEGYSVSREKKESFPLTVTSAQKNPTAFYLCASFGGEGSPLHFGNGTRLTVT.

This rearrangement joins TRBV5-1 to TRBJ1-2; possible D gene TRBD1, 6 bases. Per the germline V gene, CDR1 is SGHRS and CDR2 is YFSETQ. V lost 7 bases to trimming and J lost 0 bases, with 16 bases between them. The CDR3 consists of 15 residues. The CDR3 nucleotides are TGCGCCAGCTTCTCAGGGGCCTACTCTAACTATGGCTACACCTTC. Its protein product is CASFSGAYSNYGYTF.

This sequence joins TRBV28 and TRBJ2-2; D not certain. The germline V and J ends were trimmed by 6 bases and 2 bases, with 10 bases remaining between them. The germline gives CDR1 MDHEN, CDR2 SYDVKM. The CDR3 runs to 14 residues. CDR3 sequence: CASSQLLNTGELFF. Here the CDR3 DNA reads TGTGCCAGCAGCCAACTTCTAAACACCGGGGAGCTGTTTTTT. Combining the CDR3 with reference TRBV28 and TRBJ2-2 gives the whole variable domain DVKVTQSSRYLVKRTGEKVFLECVQDMDHENMFWYRQDPGLGLRLIYFSYDVKMKEKGDIPEGYSVSREKKERFSLILESASTNQTSMYLCASSQLLNTGELFFGEGSRLTVL.

This clone was found a few times. The DNA of the CDR3 is TGTGCCAGCAGCTTACAGGGCTCCCCTTGGGATGGCTACACCTTC. As protein: CASSLQGSPWDGYTF. The rearrangement uses TRBV11-2 and TRBJ1-2, with D perhaps TRBD1 (5 bases). CDR3 length: 15 residues. V lost 2 bases and J 6 bases, leaving 16 bases between the germline ends. CDR1 is SGHAT and CDR2 is FQNNGV in the germline V gene.

This chain links TRBV2 with TRBJ2-5; TRBD1 agrees at 8 bases. CDR3 length: 15 amino acids. The germline CDR1 and CDR2 sequences are SNHLY and FYNNEI. V lost 2 bases, J lost 7 bases, and 9 bases stayed unmatched. CDR3 residues: CASSERVQGAGTQYF. The CDR3 nucleotides are TGTGCCAGCAGTGAAAGGGTCCAGGGGGCGGGGACCCAGTACTTC.